This T cell receptor beta chain was obtained from a study of T-cell memory formation after mild COVID-19. TCR alpha and TCR beta cDNA libraries with sample barcodes and UMIs came from 5'RACE using constant-segment primers. Each CDR3 protein is one row after TCRdb ran MiXCR on the 5' RACE reads. The sample shows under 450,000 distinct CDR3 sequences, less than 25% of them seen only once. This clonotype has only a few counts. Antigen unknown. Between the trimmed V and J ends, which lost 8 bases and 5 bases, there was a span of 6 bases. CDR3 size: 11 residues. The germline V gene encodes CDR1 MNHNY and CDR2 SVGAGI (reference sequence). Findings of the study overall: Confirmation of SARS-CoV-2 specificity was lacking for second-wave clones peaking day 37. Contracting clones localized mainly to CM and EM when CD4+ and mainly to EMRA when CD8+. Within pre-infection memory, some responding clones were found, suggesting cross-reactive memory joined.

The sequence came from an adult woman who had mild COVID-19 (a few samples of this study predate the infection). Cell type and time point are not known. Input material: PBMCs or a T cell subset sorted from them (not recorded which). The genes are TRBV6-6 and TRBJ1-4; D might be TRBD1 (5 bases). The DNA for the CDR3 is TGTGCCAGCGGGACGAATGAAAAACTGTTTTTT. Translated: CASGTNEKLFF.